These 3 T cell receptor beta chains were all obtained from the same sample, sequenced in a study of T cells after yellow fever vaccination. Via MiXCR, TCRdb re-called the 5' RACE reads, giving one row per CDR3 protein. The data contain around 350,000 distinct CDR3 sequences, more than 5.5% of them singletons. The specimen comprised PBMCs, sampled 5 days after the yellow fever booster vaccination. These receptors were obtained from a man aged 25 to 40 who received the YFV17D yellow fever vaccine.

Concerning this clonotype itself: A much larger clone lies a single base off, so this may be a read error. This chain uses TRBV12-3 or TRBV12-4 with TRBJ1-2; weak D call: TRBD1 (6 bases). This CDR3 has 13 amino acids. CDR3 residues: CASSLGGLYSYTF. The CDR3 nucleotides are TGTGCCAGCAGTTTGGGGGGCCTCTATAGCTACACCTTC.

The rearrangement joins TRBV29-1 to TRBJ1-4; 8 bases are a match to TRBD1. V gave up 6 bases and J gave up 7 bases; unmatched junction bases: 4. Per the germline V gene, CDR1 is SQVTM and CDR2 is ANQGSEA. The CDR3 runs 12 residues. CDR3 bases: TGCAGCGTAACCGGGACAGGTGAAAAACTGTTTTTT. It specifies CSVTGTGEKLFF. Drawing the rest from reference TRBV29-1 and TRBJ1-4, the complete variable domain is SAVISQKPSRDICQRGTSLTIQCQVDSQVTMMFWYRQQPGQSLTLIATANQGSEATYESGFVIDKFPISRPNLTFSTLTVSNMSPEDSSIYLCSVTGTGEKLFFGSGTQLSVL.

This clonotype was found a few times. J is TRBJ2-5 and V is TRBV6-1; tentative D call: TRBD2 (6 bases). The CDR3 spans 17 residues. Germline lookup yields CDR1 MNHNS and CDR2 SASEGT. V lost 1 base and J 5 bases, leaving 20 bases between the germline ends. The CDR3 is CASSEGPAGKYYETQYF. CDR3 bases: TGTGCCAGCAGTGAAGGACCCGCGGGAAAGTATTACGAGACCCAGTACTTC.